This TCR beta chain appears in the sequencing data of a study of response to subunit inactivated influenza vaccine (dated by TCRdb to the late 2010s). Describing the broader study: Deep quantitative T cell receptor repertoire profiling was used in the study to track responses to a trivalent subunit inactivated influenza vaccine.

The germline V gene encodes CDR1 ENHRY and CDR2 SYGVKD. Counted from cysteine to phenylalanine, this CDR3 has 12 amino acids. The kept DNA is CDR3 alone, 36 bases in frame from the first base. V is clipped by 10 bases and J by 3 bases, and the sequence between their germline boundaries is 9 bases long. The library was built by means of RT-PCR. These reads were obtained on an Illumina HiSeq 2500. In-frame beta chains were kept once TCRdb had trimmed the public reads at Q25 with fastp and called clones with MiXCR. Each entry merges the rows of one CDR3 protein and shows their most common DNA and genes. Here the sample has roughly 780,000 distinct CDR3 sequences; 18% occur a single time. Roughly a tenth of the sample belongs to the ten largest clones. On the study overall, not on this receptor specifically: The authors suggested that each seasonal influenza vaccination may recruit only a limited number of new T cells.

On this clonotype itself: This receptor's antigen is unknown. No quality values exist for individual bases; no much larger clone is one base distant.

The receptor's source is a middle-aged man who received an inactivated influenza vaccine. Donor details come from another sample of the same person, matched by shared clones. This chain is built from TRBV10-3 and TRBJ2-2; the D gene is possibly TRBD2, with 5 bases matching. The starting material was PBMCs from blood, obtained around 5 days after vaccination. The CDR3 loop reads CATSGDTGELFF. The DNA sequence reads TGTGCCACAAGCGGTGACACCGGGGAGCTGTTTTTT.